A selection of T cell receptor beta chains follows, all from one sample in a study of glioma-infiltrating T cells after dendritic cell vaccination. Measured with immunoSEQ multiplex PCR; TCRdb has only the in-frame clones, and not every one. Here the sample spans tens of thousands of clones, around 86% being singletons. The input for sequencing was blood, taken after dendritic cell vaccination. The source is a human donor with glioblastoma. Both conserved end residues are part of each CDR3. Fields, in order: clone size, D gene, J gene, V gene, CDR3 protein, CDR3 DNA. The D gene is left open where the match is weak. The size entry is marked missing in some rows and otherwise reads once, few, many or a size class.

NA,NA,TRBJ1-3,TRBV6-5,CASSQGQVGNTIYF,TGTGCCAGCAGCCAAGGACAAGTTGGAAACACCATATATTTT
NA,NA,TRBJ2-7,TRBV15,CATSSNQAGASLYEQYF,TGTGCCACCAGCTCTAATCAGGCAGGCGCTAGCCTCTACGAGCAGTACTTC
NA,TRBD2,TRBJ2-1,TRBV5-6,CASSSPGLAVSTSYNEQFF,TGTGCCAGCAGCTCGCCGGGACTAGCGGTTTCAACCTCCTACAATGAGCAGTTCTTC
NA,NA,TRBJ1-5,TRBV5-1,CASSRDTNQPQHF,TGCGCCAGCAGCCGGGACACCAATCAGCCCCAGCATTTT
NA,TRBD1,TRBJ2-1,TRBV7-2,CASSLATMRQGSGEQFF,TGTGCCAGCAGCTTAGCGACGATGAGACAGGGAAGCGGTGAGCAGTTCTTC
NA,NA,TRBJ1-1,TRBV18,CASSPPWRNTEAFF,TGTGCCAGCTCACCACCGTGGAGGAACACTGAAGCTTTCTTT
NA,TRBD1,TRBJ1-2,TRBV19,CASRRTGVGYGYTF,TGTGCCAGTAGACGGACAGGGGTCGGCTATGGCTACACCTTC
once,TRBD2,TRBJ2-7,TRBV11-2,CASSPGTTSYEQYF,TGTGCCAGCAGCCCCGGGACTACCTCCTACGAGCAGTACTTC
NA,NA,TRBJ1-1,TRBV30,CARREGMNTEAFF,TGTGCACGGAGGGAGGGGATGAACACTGAAGCTTTCTTT
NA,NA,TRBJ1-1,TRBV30,CAWSVGGGNTEAFF,TGTGCCTGGAGTGTGGGAGGGGGGAACACTGAAGCTTTCTTT
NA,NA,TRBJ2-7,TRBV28,CASSPRTTYEQYF,TGTGCCAGCAGCCCCCGGACAACCTACGAGCAGTACTTC
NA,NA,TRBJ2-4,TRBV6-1,CASSEVYRNIQYF,TGTGCCAGCAGTGAAGTATATAGAAACATTCAGTACTTC
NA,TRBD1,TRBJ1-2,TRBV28,CASSITGTAPYGYTF,TGTGCCAGCAGTATTACCGGGACAGCGCCCTATGGCTACACCTTC
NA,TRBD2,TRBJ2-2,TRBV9,CASGGGAQVAGELFF,TGTGCCAGCGGGGGGGGAGCCCAGGTCGCCGGGGAGCTGTTTTTT
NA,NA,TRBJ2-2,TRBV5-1,CASSTAGELFF,TGCGCCAGCAGCACTGCCGGGGAGCTGTTTTTT
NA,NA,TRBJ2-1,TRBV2,CASSTLAPEQFF,TGTGCCAGCAGCACACTAGCTCCTGAGCAATTCTTC
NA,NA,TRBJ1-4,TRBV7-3,CASSPGGGNEKLFF,TGTGCCAGCAGCCCGGGGGGGGGAAATGAAAAACTGTTTTTT
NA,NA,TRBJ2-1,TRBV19,CASSIMAGATGEQFF,TGTGCCAGTAGTATAATGGCGGGGGCGACGGGGGAGCAGTTCTTC
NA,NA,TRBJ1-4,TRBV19,CASSPTFATNEKLFF,TGTGCCAGTAGTCCTACTTTTGCAACTAATGAAAAACTGTTTTTT
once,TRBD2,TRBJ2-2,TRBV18,CASSLTRGLAVKTGELFF,TGTGCCAGCTCACTCACAAGGGGACTAGCGGTTAAAACCGGGGAGCTGTTTTTT
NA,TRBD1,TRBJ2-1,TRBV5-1,CASSPGQYNEQFF,TGCGCCAGCAGCCCGGGACAGTACAATGAGCAGTTCTTC
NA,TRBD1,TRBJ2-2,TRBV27,CATARQGVSSTGELFF,TGTGCCACCGCACGACAGGGGGTTTCCTCCACCGGGGAGCTGTTTTTT
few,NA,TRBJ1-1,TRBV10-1,CASRGDRTEAFF,TGCGCCAGCAGGGGCGACAGGACTGAAGCTTTCTTT
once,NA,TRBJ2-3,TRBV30,CACATQGRGDTQYF,TGTGCCTGCGCGACCCAGGGGAGAGGGGATACGCAGTATTTT
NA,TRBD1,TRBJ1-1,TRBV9,CASSPRQGQNTEAFF,TGTGCCAGCAGCCCAAGACAGGGGCAGAACACTGAAGCTTTCTTT
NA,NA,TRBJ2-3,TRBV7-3,CASSLVASDTQYF,TGTGCCAGCAGCTTAGTGGCATCAGATACGCAGTATTTT
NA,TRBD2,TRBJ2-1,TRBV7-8,CASSFSERGLGVNEQFF,TGTGCCAGCAGCTTTTCCGAGAGGGGACTAGGGGTAAATGAGCAGTTCTTC
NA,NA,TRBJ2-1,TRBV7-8,CASSLDYAGTYNEQFF,TGTGCCAGCAGCTTAGATTACGCAGGGACCTACAATGAGCAGTTCTTC
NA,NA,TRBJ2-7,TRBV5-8,CASRLDISGEQYF,TGTGCCAGCAGGTTGGACATCTCTGGCGAGCAGTACTTC
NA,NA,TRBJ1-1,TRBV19,CASSRQGWDTEAFF,TGTGCCAGTAGTCGGCAGGGTTGGGACACTGAAGCTTTCTTT
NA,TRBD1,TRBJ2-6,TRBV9,CAIPPGTEKWSGANVLTF,TGTGCCATACCCCCCGGGACAGAAAAATGGTCTGGGGCCAACGTCCTGACTTTC
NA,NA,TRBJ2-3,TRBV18,CASSSSDTQYF,TGTGCCAGCTCATCCAGTGATACGCAGTATTTT
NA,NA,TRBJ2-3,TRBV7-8,CASSLLVGLAPDTQYF,TGTGCCAGCAGCTTATTAGTGGGCCTAGCCCCAGATACGCAGTATTTT
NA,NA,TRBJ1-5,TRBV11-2,CASSHTGNNQPQHF,TGTGCCAGCAGCCATACAGGGAACAATCAGCCCCAGCATTTT
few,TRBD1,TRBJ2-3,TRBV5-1,CASSLDGRTGDTQYF,TGCGCCAGCAGCTTGGATGGTAGGACAGGAGATACGCAGTATTTT
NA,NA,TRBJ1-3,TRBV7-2,CASSYLPEAASGNTIYF,TGTGCCAGCAGCTACCTCCCCGAGGCGGCCTCTGGAAACACCATATATTTT
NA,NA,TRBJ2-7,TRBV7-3,CASSSRTRGRGSNEQYF,TGTGCCAGCAGTTCACGAACCCGGGGCAGGGGTTCCAACGAGCAGTACTTC
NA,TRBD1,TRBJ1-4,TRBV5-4,CASRSGQGEKLFF,TGTGCCAGCAGATCGGGACAGGGTGAAAAACTGTTTTTT